These T cell receptor beta chains were read from a single sample in a study of OX40 agonist ivuxolimab in advanced cancers. Libraries were prepared by immunoSEQ multiplex PCR; TCRdb keeps only in-frame clonotypes and omits some of them. The sample yields roughly 67,000 clones, 70% to 90% seen once. The sequencing used CD4+ or CD8+ T cells sorted from blood, collected in a trial of the OX40 agonist ivuxolimab. All receptors derive from an adult with an advanced solid tumor such as melanoma, head and neck, liver or kidney cancer. Both conserved end residues are trimmed from each CDR3. Fields, in order: V gene, J gene, CDR3 length, CDR3 protein.

>TRBV10-1|TRBJ2-5|12
ASSAGDTQETQY
>TRBV10-3|TRBJ2-7|12
AISEDGVLNEQY
>TRBV10-3|TRBJ2-7|11
AISDPQSYEQY
>TRBV5-6|TRBJ2-7|12
ASSLRANSYEQY
>TRBV7-9|TRBJ2-7|14
ASSPPKSDRSYEQY
>TRBV18|TRBJ1-2|12
ASSLTTGPYGYT
>TRBV11-3|TRBJ2-7|13
ASSLDATPPYEQY
>TRBV19|TRBJ2-1|13
ASSRGQGVYNEQF
>TRBV13|TRBJ2-7|13
ASSSWTSGSREQY
>TRBV6-5|TRBJ2-2|13
ASSPLAANTGELF
>TRBV2|TRBJ1-2|13
ASRERQGDSYGYT
>TRBV4-3|TRBJ1-3|12
ASSHTGSGNTIY
>TRBV4-2|TRBJ2-1|14
ASSQGGLAGYNEQF
>TRBV19|TRBJ1-1|13
ASSIEARMNTEAF
>TRBV7-9|TRBJ2-1|13
ASSLGMAAHNEQF
>TRBV11-2|TRBJ1-1|13
ASISPGTAPFKAF
>TRBV10-3|TRBJ2-5|11
AISIADQETQY
>TRBV4-1|.|14
ASSRAASATAYEQY
>TRBV4-2|TRBJ2-2|12
ASSRLASTGELF
>TRBV7-2|TRBJ2-7|10
ASSRLTYEQY
>TRBV4-1|TRBJ2-1|13
ASSPGDRVNNEQF
>TRBV27|TRBJ2-2|11
ASSRKGTGELF
>TRBV29-1|TRBJ2-7|10
SATGTRYEQY
>TRBV29-1|TRBJ2-7|12
SVEWPPGAYEQY
>TRBV7-9|TRBJ1-6|11
ASSSTGGSPLH
>TRBV5-4|TRBJ2-5|12
ASSSFNRVETQY
>TRBV19|TRBJ1-3|13
ASSYSAVAGNTIY
>TRBV15|TRBJ1-6|13
ATSRQQGVDSPLH
>TRBV7-9|TRBJ1-1|10
ASSLRDTEAF